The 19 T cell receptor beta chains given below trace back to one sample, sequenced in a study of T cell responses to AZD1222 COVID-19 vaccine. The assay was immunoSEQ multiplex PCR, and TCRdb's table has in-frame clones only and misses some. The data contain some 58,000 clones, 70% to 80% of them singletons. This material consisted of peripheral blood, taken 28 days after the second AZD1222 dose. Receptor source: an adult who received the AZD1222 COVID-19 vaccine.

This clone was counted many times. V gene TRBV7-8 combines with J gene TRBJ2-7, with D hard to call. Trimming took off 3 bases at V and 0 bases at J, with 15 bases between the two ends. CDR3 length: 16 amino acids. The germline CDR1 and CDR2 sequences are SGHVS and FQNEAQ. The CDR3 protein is CASSFKIGYSSYEQYF. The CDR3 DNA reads TGTGCCAGCAGCTTTAAGATTGGATATAGCTCCTACGAGCAGTACTTC.

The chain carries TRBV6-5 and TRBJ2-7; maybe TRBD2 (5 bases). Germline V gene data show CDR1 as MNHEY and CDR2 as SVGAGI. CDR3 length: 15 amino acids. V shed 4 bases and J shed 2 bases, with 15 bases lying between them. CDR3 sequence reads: CASSFSVAPAYEQYF. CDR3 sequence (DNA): TGTGCCAGCAGTTTTAGCGTAGCGCCCGCCTACGAGCAGTACTTC.

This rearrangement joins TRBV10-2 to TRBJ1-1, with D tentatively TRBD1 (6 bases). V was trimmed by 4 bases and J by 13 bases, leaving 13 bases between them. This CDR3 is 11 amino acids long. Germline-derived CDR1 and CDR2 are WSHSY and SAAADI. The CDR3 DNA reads TGCGCCAGCAGTGGACAGGTGGAGGGTTTCTTT. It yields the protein CASSGQVEGFF.

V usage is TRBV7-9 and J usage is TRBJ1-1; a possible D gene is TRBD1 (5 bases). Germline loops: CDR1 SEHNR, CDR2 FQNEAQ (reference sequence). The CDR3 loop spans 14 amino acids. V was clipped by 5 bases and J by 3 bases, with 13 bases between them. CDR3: CASSLPQVYTEAFF. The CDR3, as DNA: TGTGCCAGCAGCCTTCCACAGGTATACACTGAAGCTTTCTTT.

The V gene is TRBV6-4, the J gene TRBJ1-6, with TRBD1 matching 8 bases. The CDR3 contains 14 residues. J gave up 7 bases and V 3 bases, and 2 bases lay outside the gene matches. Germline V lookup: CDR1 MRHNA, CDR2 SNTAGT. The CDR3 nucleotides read TGTGCCAGCAGTGAGCAGGGGGCCAATTCACCCCTCCACTTT. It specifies CASSEQGANSPLHF.

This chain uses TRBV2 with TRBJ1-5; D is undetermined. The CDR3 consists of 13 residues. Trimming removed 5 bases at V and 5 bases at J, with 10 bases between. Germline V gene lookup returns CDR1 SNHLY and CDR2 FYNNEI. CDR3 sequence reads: CASSSQLDQPQHF. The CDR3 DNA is TGTGCCAGCAGTAGCCAACTAGATCAGCCCCAGCATTTT. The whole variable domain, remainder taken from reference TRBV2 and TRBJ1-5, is EPEVTQTPSHQVTQMGQEVILRCVPISNHLYFYWYRQILGQKVEFLVSFYNNEISEKSEIFDDQFSVERPDGSNFTLKIRSTKLEDSAMYFCASSSQLDQPQHFGDGTRLSIL.

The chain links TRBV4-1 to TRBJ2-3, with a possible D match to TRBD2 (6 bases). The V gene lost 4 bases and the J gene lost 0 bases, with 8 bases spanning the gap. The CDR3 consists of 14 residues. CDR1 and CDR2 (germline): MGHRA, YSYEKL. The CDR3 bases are TGCGCCAGCAGCCCGGACTATAGCACAGATACGCAGTATTTT. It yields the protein CASSPDYSTDTQYF.

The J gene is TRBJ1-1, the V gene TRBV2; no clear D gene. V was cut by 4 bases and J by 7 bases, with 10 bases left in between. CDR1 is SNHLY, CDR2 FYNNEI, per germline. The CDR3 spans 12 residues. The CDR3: CASSGLNFEAFF. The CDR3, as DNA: TGTGCCAGCAGTGGCCTGAATTTTGAAGCTTTCTTT.

CDR3 sequence (DNA): TGTGCCAGCAGCTTGTGGGAAGGGATGGGCTACGAGCAGTACTTC. Its translation is CASSLWEGMGYEQYF. V is TRBV5-8 and J is TRBJ2-7; no clear D. CDR3 length equals 15 residues. With 1 base removed from V and 3 bases from J, the gap between germline ends came to 14 bases. CDR1 SGHTS and CDR2 YDEGEE come from the germline V gene.

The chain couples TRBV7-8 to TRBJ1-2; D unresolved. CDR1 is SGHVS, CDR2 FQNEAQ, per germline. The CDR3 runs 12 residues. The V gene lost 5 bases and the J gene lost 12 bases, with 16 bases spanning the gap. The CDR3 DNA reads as TGTGCCAGCAGCCAAACTTTATCGCTCCACACCTTC. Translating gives CASSQTLSLHTF.

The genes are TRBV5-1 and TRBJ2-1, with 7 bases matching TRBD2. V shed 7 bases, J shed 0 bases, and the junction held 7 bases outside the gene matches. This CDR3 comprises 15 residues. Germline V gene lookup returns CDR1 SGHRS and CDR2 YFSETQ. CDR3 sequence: CASAPTGGSYNEQFF. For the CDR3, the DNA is TGCGCCAGCGCCCCTACGGGGGGCTCCTACAATGAGCAGTTCTTC.

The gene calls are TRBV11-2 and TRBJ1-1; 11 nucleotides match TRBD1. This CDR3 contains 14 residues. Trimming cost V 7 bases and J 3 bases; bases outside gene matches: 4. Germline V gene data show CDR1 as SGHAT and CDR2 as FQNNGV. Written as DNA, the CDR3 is TGTGCCAGCACCCCGGGACAGGGGGACACTGAAGCTTTCTTT. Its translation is CASTPGQGDTEAFF.

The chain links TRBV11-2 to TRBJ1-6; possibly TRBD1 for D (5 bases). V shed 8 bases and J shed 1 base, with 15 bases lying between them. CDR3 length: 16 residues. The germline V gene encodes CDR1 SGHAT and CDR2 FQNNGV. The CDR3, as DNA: TGTGCCAGCGGGTCCAAGGGGACTTCCTATAATTCACCCCTCCACTTT. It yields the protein CASGSKGTSYNSPLHF.

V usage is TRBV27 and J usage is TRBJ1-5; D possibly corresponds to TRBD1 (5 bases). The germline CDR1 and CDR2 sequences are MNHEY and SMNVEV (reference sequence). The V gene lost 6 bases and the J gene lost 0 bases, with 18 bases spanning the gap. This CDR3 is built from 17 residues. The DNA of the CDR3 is TGTGCCAGCAGGATGCGGGGGAGGACTCATAGCAATCAGCCCCAGCATTTT. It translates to CASRMRGRTHSNQPQHF.

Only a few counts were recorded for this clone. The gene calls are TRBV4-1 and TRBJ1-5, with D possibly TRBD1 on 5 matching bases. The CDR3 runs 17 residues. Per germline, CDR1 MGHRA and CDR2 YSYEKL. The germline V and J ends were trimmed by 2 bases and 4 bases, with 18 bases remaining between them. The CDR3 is CASSQNPGTWRNQPQHF. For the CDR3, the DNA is TGCGCCAGCAGCCAAAACCCAGGGACTTGGAGGAATCAGCCCCAGCATTTT.

The DNA for the CDR3 is TGTGCCAGCAGTCGCATTCGGACAGCTCCGAGGCAGCCCCAGCATTTT. Its translation: CASSRIRTAPRQPQHF. The chain uses TRBV28 and TRBJ1-5, with D possibly TRBD1 on 6 matching bases. This CDR3 comprises 16 residues. Looked up from germline, CDR1 is MDHEN and CDR2 is SYDVKM. Between the trimmed V and J ends, which lost 5 bases and 7 bases, there was a span of 21 bases.

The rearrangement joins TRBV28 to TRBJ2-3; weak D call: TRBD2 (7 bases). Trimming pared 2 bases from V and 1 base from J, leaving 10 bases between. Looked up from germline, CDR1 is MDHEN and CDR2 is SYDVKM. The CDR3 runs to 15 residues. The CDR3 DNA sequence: TGTGCCAGCAGTTTAGGGGGGGCTGGCACAGATACGCAGTATTTT. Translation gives CASSLGGAGTDTQYF.

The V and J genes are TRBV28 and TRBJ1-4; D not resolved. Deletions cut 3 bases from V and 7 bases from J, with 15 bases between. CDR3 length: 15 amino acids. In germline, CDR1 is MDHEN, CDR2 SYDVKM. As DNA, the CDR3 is TGTGCCAGCAGTTTCATTCTCGGTAGAGGTGAAAAACTGTTTTTT. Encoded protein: CASSFILGRGEKLFF. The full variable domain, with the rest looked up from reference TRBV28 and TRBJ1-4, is DVKVTQSSRYLVKRTGEKVFLECVQDMDHENMFWYRQDPGLGLRLIYFSYDVKMKEKGDIPEGYSVSREKKERFSLILESASTNQTSMYLCASSFILGRGEKLFFGSGTQLSVL.

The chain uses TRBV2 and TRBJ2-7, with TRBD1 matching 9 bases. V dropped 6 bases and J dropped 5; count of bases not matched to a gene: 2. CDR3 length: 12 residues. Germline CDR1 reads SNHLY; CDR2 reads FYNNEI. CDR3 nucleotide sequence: TGTGCCAGCAGGGGACAGGGCCACGAGCAGTACGTC. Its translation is CASRGQGHEQYV.